This note documents a single TCR beta chain sequence. Repertoires were generated with immunoSEQ multiplex PCR, while TCRdb's copy carries only in-frame clones and drops some. The sample lists 250,000 to 300,000 clones, 89% occurring once. All enrollees were roughly 18 to 89 years old and from about 25 US areas. CDR1 and CDR2 (germline): SGHDN, FVKESK. V shed 5 bases and J 6 bases; nucleotides not matched to a gene: 9. The CDR3 totals 14 residues. These data come from a study of blood T cell repertoires in COVID-19. This chain connects TRBV14 to TRBJ1-2; 7 bases agree with TRBD1. The sequencing sample was made of PBMCs or T cells enriched from blood (not recorded which). This receptor was identified in a woman aged 50 to 60 who had been exposed to COVID-19. CDR3 protein: CASSFGSGGDGYTF. CDR3 DNA: TGTGCCAGCAGCTTTGGATCAGGGGGAGATGGCTACACCTTC.